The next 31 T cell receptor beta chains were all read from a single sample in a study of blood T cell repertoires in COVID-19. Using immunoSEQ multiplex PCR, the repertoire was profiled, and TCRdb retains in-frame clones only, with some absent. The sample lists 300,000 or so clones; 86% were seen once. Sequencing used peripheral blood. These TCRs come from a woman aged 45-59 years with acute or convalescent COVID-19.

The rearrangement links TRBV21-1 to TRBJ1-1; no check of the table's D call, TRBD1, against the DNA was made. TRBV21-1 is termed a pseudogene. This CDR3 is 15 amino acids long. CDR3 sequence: CASSKVLQAVAEAFF. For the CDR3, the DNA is TGTGCCAGCAGCAAAGTCTTACAGGCTGTAGCTGAAGCTTTCTTT.

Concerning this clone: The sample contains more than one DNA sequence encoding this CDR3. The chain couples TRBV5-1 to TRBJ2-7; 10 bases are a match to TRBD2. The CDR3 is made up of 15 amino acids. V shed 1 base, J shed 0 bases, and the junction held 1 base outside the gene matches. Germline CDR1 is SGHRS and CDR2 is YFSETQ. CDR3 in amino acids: CASSLLAGGSYEQYF. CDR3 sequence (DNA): TGCGCCAGCAGCTTGTTAGCGGGAGGCTCCTACGAGCAGTACTTC. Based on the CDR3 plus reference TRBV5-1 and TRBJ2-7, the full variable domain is KAGVTQTPRYLIKTRGQQVTLSCSPISGHRSVSWYQQTPGQGLQFLFEYFSETQRNKGNFPGRFSGRQFSNSRSEMNVSTLELGDSALYLCASSLLAGGSYEQYFGPGTRLTVT.

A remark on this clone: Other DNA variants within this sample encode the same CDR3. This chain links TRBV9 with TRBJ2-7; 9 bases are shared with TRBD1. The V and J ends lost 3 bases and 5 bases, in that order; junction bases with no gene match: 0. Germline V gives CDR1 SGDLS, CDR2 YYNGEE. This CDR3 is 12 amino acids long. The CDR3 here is CASSGTGDEQYF. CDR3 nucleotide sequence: TGTGCCAGCAGCGGGACAGGGGACGAGCAGTACTTC.

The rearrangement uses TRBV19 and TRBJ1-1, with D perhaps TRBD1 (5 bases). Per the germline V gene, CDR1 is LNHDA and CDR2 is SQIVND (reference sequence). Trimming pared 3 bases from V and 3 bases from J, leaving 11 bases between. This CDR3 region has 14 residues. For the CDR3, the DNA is TGTGCCAGTAGTATGGCCATAGGGGACACTGAAGCTTTCTTT. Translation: CASSMAIGDTEAFF.

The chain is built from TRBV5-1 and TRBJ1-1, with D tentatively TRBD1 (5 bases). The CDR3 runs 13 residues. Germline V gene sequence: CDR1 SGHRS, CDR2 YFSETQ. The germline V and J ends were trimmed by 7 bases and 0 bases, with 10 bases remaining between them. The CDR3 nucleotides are TGCGCCAGCGGGGCCCAGGTGAACACTGAAGCTTTCTTT. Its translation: CASGAQVNTEAFF.

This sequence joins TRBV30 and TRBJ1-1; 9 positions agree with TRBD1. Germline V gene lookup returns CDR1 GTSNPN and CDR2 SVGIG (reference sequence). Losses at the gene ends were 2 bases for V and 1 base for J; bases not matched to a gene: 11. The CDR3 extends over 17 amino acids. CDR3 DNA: TGTGCCTGGAGTCGGGACAGGGACCTAATCCCGAACACTGAAGCTTTCTTT. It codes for CAWSRDRDLIPNTEAFF.

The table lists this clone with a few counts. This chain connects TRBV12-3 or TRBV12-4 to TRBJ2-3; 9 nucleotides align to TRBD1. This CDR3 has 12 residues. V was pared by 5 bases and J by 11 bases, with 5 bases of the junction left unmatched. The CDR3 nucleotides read TGTGCCAGCAGTCGAGGGGACAGGGAGCAGTATTTT. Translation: CASSRGDREQYF.

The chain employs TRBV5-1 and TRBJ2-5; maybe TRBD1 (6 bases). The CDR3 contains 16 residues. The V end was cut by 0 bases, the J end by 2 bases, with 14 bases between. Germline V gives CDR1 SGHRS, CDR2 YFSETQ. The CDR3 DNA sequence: TGCGCCAGCAGCTTGGGAATAGGCAGGGGTCAAGAGACCCAGTACTTC. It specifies CASSLGIGRGQETQYF. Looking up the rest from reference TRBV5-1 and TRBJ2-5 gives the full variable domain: KAGVTQTPRYLIKTRGQQVTLSCSPISGHRSVSWYQQTPGQGLQFLFEYFSETQRNKGNFPGRFSGRQFSNSRSEMNVSTLELGDSALYLCASSLGIGRGQETQYFGPGTRLLVL.

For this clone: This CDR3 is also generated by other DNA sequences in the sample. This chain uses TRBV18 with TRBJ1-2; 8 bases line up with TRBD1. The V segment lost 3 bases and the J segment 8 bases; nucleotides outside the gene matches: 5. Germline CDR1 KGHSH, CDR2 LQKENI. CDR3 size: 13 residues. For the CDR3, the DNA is TGTGCCAGCTCACCCGGACAGGGAGGAGGCTACACCTTC. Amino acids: CASSPGQGGGYTF.

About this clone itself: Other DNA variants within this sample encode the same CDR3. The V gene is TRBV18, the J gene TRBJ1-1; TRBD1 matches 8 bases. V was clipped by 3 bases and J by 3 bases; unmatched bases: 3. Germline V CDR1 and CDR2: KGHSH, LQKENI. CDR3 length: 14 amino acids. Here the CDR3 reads CASSPTGGDTEAFF. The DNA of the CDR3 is TGTGCCAGCTCACCTACAGGGGGGGACACTGAAGCTTTCTTT.

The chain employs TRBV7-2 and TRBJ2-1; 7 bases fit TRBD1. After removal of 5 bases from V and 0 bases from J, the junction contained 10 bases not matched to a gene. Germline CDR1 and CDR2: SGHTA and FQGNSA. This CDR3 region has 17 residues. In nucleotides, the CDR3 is TGTGCCAGCAGCCCCCGGACAGGACCCAGCTCCTACAATGAGCAGTTCTTC. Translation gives CASSPRTGPSSYNEQFF. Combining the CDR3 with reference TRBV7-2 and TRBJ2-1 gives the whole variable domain GAGVSQSPSNKVTEKGKDVELRCDPISGHTALYWYRQSLGQGLEFLIYFQGNSAPDKSGLPSDRFSAERTGGSVSTLTIQRTQQEDSAVYLCASSPRTGPSSYNEQFFGPGTRLTVL.

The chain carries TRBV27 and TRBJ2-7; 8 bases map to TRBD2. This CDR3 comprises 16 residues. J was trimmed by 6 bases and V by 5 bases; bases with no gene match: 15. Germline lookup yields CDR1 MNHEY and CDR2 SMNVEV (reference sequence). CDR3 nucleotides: TGTGCCAGCAGTAGATCGGGGGTGACGGGAGGGGGCGAGCAGTACTTC. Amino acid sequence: CASSRSGVTGGGEQYF.

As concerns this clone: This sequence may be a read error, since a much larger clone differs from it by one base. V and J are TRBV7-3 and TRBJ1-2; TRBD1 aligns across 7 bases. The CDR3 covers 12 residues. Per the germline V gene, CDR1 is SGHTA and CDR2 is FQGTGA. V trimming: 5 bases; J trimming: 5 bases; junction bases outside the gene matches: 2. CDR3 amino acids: CASSATGYGYTF. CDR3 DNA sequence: TGTGCCAGCAGCGCGACAGGGTATGGCTACACCTTC.

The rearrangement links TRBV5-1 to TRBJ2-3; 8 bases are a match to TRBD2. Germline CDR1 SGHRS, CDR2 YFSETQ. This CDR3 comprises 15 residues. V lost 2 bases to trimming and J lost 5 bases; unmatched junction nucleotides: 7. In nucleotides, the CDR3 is TGCGCCAGCAGCTTTGGTGCGGGAGGAGAAGATACGCAGTATTTT. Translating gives CASSFGAGGEDTQYF.

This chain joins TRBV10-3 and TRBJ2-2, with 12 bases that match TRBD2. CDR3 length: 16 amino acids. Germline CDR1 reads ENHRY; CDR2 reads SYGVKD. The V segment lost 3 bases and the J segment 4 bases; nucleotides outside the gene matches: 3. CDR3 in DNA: TGTGCCATCAGTGAATCGGGACTAGCGGGCACCGGGGAGCTGTTTTTT. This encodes CAISESGLAGTGELFF.

The CDR3 nucleotides are TGTGCCAGCACCGAGAGACAGAATCAGCCCCAGCATTTT. Amino acids: CASTERQNQPQHF. The chain has TRBV2 and TRBJ1-5, with D perhaps TRBD1 (5 bases). The CDR3 has 13 residues. Trimming took off 7 bases at V and 4 bases at J, with 11 bases between the two ends. The germline CDR1 and CDR2 sequences are SNHLY and FYNNEI.

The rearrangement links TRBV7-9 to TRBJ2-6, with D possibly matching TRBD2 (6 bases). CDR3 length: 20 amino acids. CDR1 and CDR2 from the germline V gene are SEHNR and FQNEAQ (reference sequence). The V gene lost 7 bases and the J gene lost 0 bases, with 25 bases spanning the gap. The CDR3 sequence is CASTMGRMGTGLSGANVLTF. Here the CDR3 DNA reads TGTGCCAGCACAATGGGGAGGATGGGTACTGGTCTCTCTGGGGCCAACGTCCTGACTTTC.

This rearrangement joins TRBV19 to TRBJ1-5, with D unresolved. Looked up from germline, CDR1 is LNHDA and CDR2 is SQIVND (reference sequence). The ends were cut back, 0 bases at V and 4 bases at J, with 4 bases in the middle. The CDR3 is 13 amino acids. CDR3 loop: CASSIEANQPQHF. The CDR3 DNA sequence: TGTGCCAGTAGTATAGAGGCAAATCAGCCCCAGCATTTT.

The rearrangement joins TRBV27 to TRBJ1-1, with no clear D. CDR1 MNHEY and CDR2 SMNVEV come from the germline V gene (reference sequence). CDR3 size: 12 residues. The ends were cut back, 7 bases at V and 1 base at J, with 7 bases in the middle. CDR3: CASTSKNTEAFF. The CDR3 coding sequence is TGTGCCAGCACCAGTAAGAACACTGAAGCTTTCTTT.

CDR3 sequence reads: CASSSRLAGDGEQFF. In nucleotides, the CDR3 is TGTGCCAGCAGCTCACGCCTAGCGGGAGACGGTGAGCAGTTCTTC. V is TRBV11-2 and J is TRBJ2-1; 10 bases fit TRBD2. Trimming cost V 4 bases and J 9 bases; bases outside gene matches: 9. CDR1 is SGHAT and CDR2 is FQNNGV in the germline V gene. CDR3 length: 15 residues.

The CDR3 nucleotides read TGTGCCAGCAGCTCCACTTTGCAGGGGGCGTTGAATGAAAAACTGTTTTTT. Protein sequence: CASSSTLQGALNEKLFF. The V and J genes are TRBV5-6 and TRBJ1-4; 8 nucleotides line up with TRBD1. This CDR3 has 17 amino acids. V lost 3 bases, J lost 5 bases, and 12 bases stayed unmatched. Germline V gene lookup returns CDR1 SGHDT and CDR2 YYEEEE.

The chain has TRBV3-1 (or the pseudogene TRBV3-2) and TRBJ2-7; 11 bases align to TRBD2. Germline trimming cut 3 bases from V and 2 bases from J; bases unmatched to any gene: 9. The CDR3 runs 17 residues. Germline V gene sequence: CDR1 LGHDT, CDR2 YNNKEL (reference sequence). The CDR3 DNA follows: TGTGCCAGCAGCCACACACTCAGACTAGCGGGAACCTACGAGCAGTACTTC. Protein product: CASSHTLRLAGTYEQYF.

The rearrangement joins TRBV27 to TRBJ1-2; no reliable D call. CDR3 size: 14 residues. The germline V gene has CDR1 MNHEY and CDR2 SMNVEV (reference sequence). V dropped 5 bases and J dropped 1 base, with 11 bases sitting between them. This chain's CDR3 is CASSPRFRNYGYTF. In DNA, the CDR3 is TGTGCCAGCAGTCCCCGGTTCCGTAACTATGGCTACACCTTC.

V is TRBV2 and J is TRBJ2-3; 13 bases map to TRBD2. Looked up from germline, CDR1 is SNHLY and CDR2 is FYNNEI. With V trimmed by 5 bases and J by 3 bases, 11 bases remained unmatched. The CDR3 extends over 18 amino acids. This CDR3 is CASSPTGLAGRGTDTQYF. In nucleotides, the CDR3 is TGTGCCAGCAGTCCTACGGGACTAGCGGGACGTGGGACAGATACGCAGTATTTT. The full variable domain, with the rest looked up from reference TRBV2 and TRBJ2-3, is EPEVTQTPSHQVTQMGQEVILRCVPISNHLYFYWYRQILGQKVEFLVSFYNNEISEKSEIFDDQFSVERPDGSNFTLKIRSTKLEDSAMYFCASSPTGLAGRGTDTQYFGPGTRLTVL.

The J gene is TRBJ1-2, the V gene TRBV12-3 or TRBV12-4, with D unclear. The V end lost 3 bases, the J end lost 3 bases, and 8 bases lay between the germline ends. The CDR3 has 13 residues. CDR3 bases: TGTGCCAGCAGTTTTAGCAAATACTATGGCTACACCTTC. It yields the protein CASSFSKYYGYTF.

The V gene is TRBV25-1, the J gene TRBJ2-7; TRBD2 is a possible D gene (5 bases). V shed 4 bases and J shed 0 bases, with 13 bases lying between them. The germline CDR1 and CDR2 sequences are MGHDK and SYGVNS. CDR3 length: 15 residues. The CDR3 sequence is CASSGAGSFSYEQYF. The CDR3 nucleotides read TGTGCCAGCAGTGGTGCGGGTTCGTTCTCCTACGAGCAGTACTTC.

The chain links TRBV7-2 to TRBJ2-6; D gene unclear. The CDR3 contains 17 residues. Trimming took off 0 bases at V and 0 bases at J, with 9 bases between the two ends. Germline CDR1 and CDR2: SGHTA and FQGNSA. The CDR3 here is CASSLAVRSSGANVLTF. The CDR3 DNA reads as TGTGCCAGCAGCTTAGCGGTCCGTAGCTCTGGGGCCAACGTCCTGACTTTC. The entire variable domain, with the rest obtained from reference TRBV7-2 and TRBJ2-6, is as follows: GAGVSQSPSNKVTEKGKDVELRCDPISGHTALYWYRQSLGQGLEFLIYFQGNSAPDKSGLPSDRFSAERTGGSVSTLTIQRTQQEDSAVYLCASSLAVRSSGANVLTFGAGSRLTVL.

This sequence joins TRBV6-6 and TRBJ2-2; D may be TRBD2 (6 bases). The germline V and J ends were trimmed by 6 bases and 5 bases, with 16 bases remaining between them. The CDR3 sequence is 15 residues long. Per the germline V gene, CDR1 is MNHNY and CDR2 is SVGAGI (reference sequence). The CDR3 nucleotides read TGTGCCAGCAGGACAAACCGGCGGGGTACCGGGGAGCTGTTTTTT. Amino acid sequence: CASRTNRRGTGELFF.

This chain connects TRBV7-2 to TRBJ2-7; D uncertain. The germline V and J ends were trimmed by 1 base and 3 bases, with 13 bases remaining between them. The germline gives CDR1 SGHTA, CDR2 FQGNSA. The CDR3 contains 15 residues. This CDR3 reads CASSLVSQDIYEQYF. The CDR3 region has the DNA TGTGCCAGCAGCTTAGTCTCGCAGGATATCTACGAGCAGTACTTC.

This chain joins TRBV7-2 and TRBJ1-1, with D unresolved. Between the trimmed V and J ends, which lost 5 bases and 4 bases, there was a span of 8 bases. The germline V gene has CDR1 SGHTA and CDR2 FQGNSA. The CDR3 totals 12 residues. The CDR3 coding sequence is TGTGCCAGCAGCCCGCTCGGCACTGAAGCTTTCTTT. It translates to CASSPLGTEAFF.

This CDR3 reads CASSQPGDTETQYF. The CDR3 DNA reads TGTGCCAGCAGCCAACCGGGAGACACAGAGACCCAGTACTTC. The chain is built from TRBV4-2 and TRBJ2-5; tentatively, D is TRBD2 (6 bases). This CDR3 is 14 amino acids long. From germline, CDR1 is LGHNA and CDR2 YNFKEQ. Trimming took off 2 bases at V and 4 bases at J, with 11 bases between the two ends.